The clone carrying this TCR beta chain came up a few times. What it binds is not known. As every portion of the isolated RNA was reverse transcribed, the sequencing read expressed TCRB transcripts. Profiling relied on immunoSEQ multiplex PCR, and the TCRdb table lists in-frame clones only, not all of them. The repertoire consists of a few hundred thousand clones, with about 12% occurring once and the leading ten covering around 0.0099%. The data originate from a study of beta chain features in type 1 diabetes. Study as a whole: Patients shared similar age, gender and cell yields with healthy donors.

Each sorted fraction was over 95% pure. The study, taken as a whole, reports: Shortening that was moderate but significant affected the TCRB CDR3s of Type 1 diabetes patients in all four CD4+ subsets. Lower insertion and higher deletion counts appeared at VDJ junctions in type 1 diabetes patients.

This TCR derives from a woman between 18 and 29 years old with type 1 diabetes. The specimen sequenced was naive CD4+ T cells from blood.

The CDR3 DNA sequence: TGCAGCGTTGGCCGGGACAGGGTGATTAATGAAAAACTGTTTTTT. Amino acids: CSVGRDRVINEKLFF. The chain is built from TRBV29-1 and TRBJ1-4; TRBD1 matches 9 bases. The CDR3 sequence is 15 residues long. From germline, CDR1 is SQVTM and CDR2 ANQGSEA. Losses at the gene ends were 4 bases for V and 4 bases for J; bases not matched to a gene: 7.